The 14 T cell receptor beta chains below were found in one sample sequenced in a study of blood T cells in healthy people across ages. Using a J-beta primer mix together with a sample-barcoded 5' primer, a second PCR was run for roughly 6 to 11 cycles. TCRdb re-called the 5' RACE reads through MiXCR, storing one row per CDR3 protein. The sample includes about 1.8 million distinct CDR3 sequences, roughly 50% of them seen just once. The sample consisted of blood. The receptors originated from a woman aged 40 to 50 in good health.

With respect to this clonotype: At one end, the junction sequence differs from germline, possibly due to a read error. This chain links TRBV11-1 with TRBJ2-6; no reliable D call. The CDR3 is 17 amino acids. From germline, CDR1 is SGHAT and CDR2 FQDESV (reference sequence). CDR3 amino acids: CASSLGGPMGGSNVLTF. The CDR3 nucleotides are TGTGCCAGCAGCTTAGGAGGCCCCATGGGTGGGTCCAACGTCCTGACTTTC.

CDR3 in amino acids: CASSGGDYTDTQYF. The DNA of the CDR3 is TGCGCCAGCAGCGGCGGGGACTACACAGATACGCAGTATTTT. This chain links TRBV5-1 with TRBJ2-3; 7 bases are a match to TRBD2. Germline V gene lookup returns CDR1 SGHRS and CDR2 YFSETQ. The CDR3 covers 14 residues. V dropped 4 bases and J dropped 2; count of bases not matched to a gene: 4.

This clonotype was seen only a few times. The CDR3, as DNA: TGCGCCAAGGGAGGGGCCTACGAGCAGTACTTC. Its protein product is CAKGGAYEQYF. This rearrangement joins TRBV20-1 to TRBJ2-7; 7 bases agree with TRBD2. The CDR3 is 11 residues long. The V gene's germline CDR1 is DFQATT and CDR2 SNEGSKA (reference sequence).

J is TRBJ1-4 and V is TRBV6-6; perhaps TRBD1 as D (6 bases). Germline CDR1 and CDR2: MNHNY and SVGAGI (reference sequence). V was clipped by 0 bases and J by 4 bases, with 12 bases between them. This CDR3 spans 16 amino acids. The CDR3 DNA follows: TGTGCCAGCAGTTACTCGAGGGGGTTACTTAATGAAAAACTGTTTTTT. This translates into CASSYSRGLLNEKLFF.

The rearrangement links TRBV9 to TRBJ2-4, with D possibly being TRBD1 (6 bases). Germline-derived CDR1 and CDR2 are SGDLS and YYNGEE. CDR3 length equals 18 residues. The V end lost 4 bases, the J end lost 0 bases, and 20 bases lay between the germline ends. CDR3 amino acids: CASSLNDLLQGAKNIQYF. The CDR3 bases are TGTGCCAGCAGCCTGAACGACCTATTACAGGGAGCCAAAAACATTCAGTACTTC. Drawing the rest from reference TRBV9 and TRBJ2-4, the complete variable domain is DSGVTQTPKHLITATGQRVTLRCSPRSGDLSVYWYQQSLDQGLQFLIQYYNGEERAKGNILERFSAQQFPDLHSELNLSSLELGDSALYFCASSLNDLLQGAKNIQYFGAGTRLSVL.

The rearrangement joins TRBV12-3 or TRBV12-4 to TRBJ2-3; possible D gene TRBD2, 5 bases. The V end lost 7 bases, the J end lost 7 bases, and 9 bases lay between the germline ends. The CDR3 runs to 11 residues. In DNA form, the CDR3 reads TGTGCCAGCACCTTAGCGAATACGCAGTATTTT. Protein sequence: CASTLANTQYF.

This clonotype was recorded at least ten times. Sequence at one end of the junction differs from germline and may be a read error. This chain joins TRBV5-1 and TRBJ2-5, with 7 bases fitting TRBD1. The CDR3 consists of 14 residues. The V gene's germline CDR1 is SGHRS and CDR2 YFSETQ. The CDR3: CASSTGQPQETQYF. In DNA, the CDR3 is TGTGCCAGCAGCACGGGACAGCCACAAGAGACCCAGTACTTC. Variable domain in full (rest from reference TRBV5-1 and TRBJ2-5): KAGVTQTPRYLIKTRGQQVTLSCSPISGHRSVSWYQQTPGQGLQFLFEYFSETQRNKGNFPGRFSGRQFSNSRSEMNVSTLELGDSALYLCASSTGQPQETQYFGPGTRLLVL.

The gene calls are TRBV4-3 and TRBJ2-3; possible D gene TRBD2, 5 bases. The CDR3 consists of 15 residues. The germline CDR1 and CDR2 sequences are LGHNA and YSLEER. Trimming left V 0 bases short and J 6 bases short, with 13 bases between. The CDR3, as DNA: TGCGCCAGCAGCCAAGATTGGGTGGCTAGCGATACGCAGTATTTT. Its translation: CASSQDWVASDTQYF.

V is TRBV7-9 and J is TRBJ1-6, with TRBD1 matching 8 bases. Per the germline V gene, CDR1 is SEHNR and CDR2 is FQNEAQ (reference sequence). V dropped 5 bases and J dropped 7; count of bases not matched to a gene: 4. The CDR3 runs 14 residues. The CDR3 spells CASSGQGENSPLHF. The CDR3 nucleotides read TGTGCCAGCAGCGGACAGGGCGAAAATTCACCCCTCCACTTT.

This clonotype was seen only a few times. The J gene is TRBJ2-3, the V gene TRBV12-3 or TRBV12-4; perhaps TRBD1 as D (5 bases). Trimming shortened V by 3 bases and J by 4 bases, and 14 bases separated the two germline ends. CDR3 length: 15 amino acids. Here the CDR3 reads CASSFGGRVADTQYF. For the CDR3, the DNA is TGTGCCAGCAGTTTTGGTGGCAGGGTGGCAGATACGCAGTATTTT.

V usage is TRBV6-6 and J usage is TRBJ2-1; TRBD1 matches 11 bases. CDR3 length equals 14 residues. With 3 bases clipped from V and 9 bases from J, the junction kept 4 bases outside the gene matches. In germline, CDR1 is MNHNY, CDR2 SVGAGI (reference sequence). CDR3 bases: TGTGCCAGCAGTTATGGACAGGGGGCGGGTGAGCAGTTCTTC. As protein: CASSYGQGAGEQFF.

The sample holds a few counts of this clonotype. CDR3 bases: TGTGCCAGCAACCAATTAGGCAGAATCCACTACAATGAGCAGTTCTTC. It is translated as CASNQLGRIHYNEQFF. This chain joins TRBV7-9 and TRBJ2-1; no definite D call. Germline assignment: CDR1 SEHNR and CDR2 FQNEAQ (reference sequence). V lost 7 bases to trimming and J lost 3 bases, with 19 bases between them. This CDR3 has 16 amino acids.

The gene calls are TRBV9 and TRBJ1-2; no definite D call. In germline, CDR1 is SGDLS, CDR2 YYNGEE. The CDR3 consists of 14 residues. V lost 0 bases and J lost 2, with 8 bases in between. The CDR3 loop is CASSVERMNYGYTF. The CDR3 region has the DNA TGTGCCAGCAGCGTAGAAAGGATGAACTATGGCTACACCTTC.

The chain couples TRBV5-6 to TRBJ1-5, with TRBD1 as a possible D gene (5 bases). Trimming cost V 1 base and J 6 bases, with 14 bases left between them. Germline V CDR1 and CDR2: SGHDT, YYEEEE. There are 15 residues in the CDR3. This chain's CDR3 is CASSLSAGSLQPQHF. CDR3 DNA: TGTGCCAGCAGCTTGTCAGCAGGGTCTCTTCAGCCCCAGCATTTT.